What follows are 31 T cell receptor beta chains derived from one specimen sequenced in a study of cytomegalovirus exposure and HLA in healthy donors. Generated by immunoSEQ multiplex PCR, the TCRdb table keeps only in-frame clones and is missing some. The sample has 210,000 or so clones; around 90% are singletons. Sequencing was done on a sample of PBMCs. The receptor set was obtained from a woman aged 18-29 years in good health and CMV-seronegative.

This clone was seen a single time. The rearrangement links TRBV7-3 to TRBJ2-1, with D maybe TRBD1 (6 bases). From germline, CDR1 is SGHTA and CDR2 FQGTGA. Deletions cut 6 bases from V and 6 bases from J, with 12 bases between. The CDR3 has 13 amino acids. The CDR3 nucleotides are TGTGCCAGCAGTAAAGGGGGTGTCAATGAGCAGTTCTTC. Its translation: CASSKGGVNEQFF.

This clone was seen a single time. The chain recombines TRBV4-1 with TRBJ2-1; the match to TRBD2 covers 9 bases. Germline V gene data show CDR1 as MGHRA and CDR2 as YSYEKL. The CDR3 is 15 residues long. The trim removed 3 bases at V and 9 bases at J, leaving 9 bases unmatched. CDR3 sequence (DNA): TGCGCCAGCAGCCAGGGTCGGACTAGCGCTAGTGAGCAGTTCTTC. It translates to CASSQGRTSASEQFF.

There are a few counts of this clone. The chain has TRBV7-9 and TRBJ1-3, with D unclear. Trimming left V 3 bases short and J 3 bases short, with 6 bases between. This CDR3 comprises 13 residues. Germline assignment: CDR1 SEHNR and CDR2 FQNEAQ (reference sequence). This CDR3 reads CASSFRGGNTIYF. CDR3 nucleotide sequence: TGTGCCAGCAGCTTCCGCGGTGGAAACACCATATATTTT.

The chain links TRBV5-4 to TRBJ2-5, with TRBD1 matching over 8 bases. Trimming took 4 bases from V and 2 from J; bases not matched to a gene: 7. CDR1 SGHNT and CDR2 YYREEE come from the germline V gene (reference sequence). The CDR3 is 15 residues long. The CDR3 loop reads CASSPTTGGQETQYF. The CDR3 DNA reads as TGTGCCAGCAGCCCTACTACAGGGGGACAAGAGACCCAGTACTTC.

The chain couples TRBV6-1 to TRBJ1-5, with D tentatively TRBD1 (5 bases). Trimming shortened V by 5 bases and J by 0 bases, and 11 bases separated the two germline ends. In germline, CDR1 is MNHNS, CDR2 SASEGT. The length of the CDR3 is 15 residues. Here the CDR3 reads CASSIDSYSNQPQHF. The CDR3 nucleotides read TGTGCCAGCAGTATCGACAGCTATAGCAATCAGCCCCAGCATTTT.

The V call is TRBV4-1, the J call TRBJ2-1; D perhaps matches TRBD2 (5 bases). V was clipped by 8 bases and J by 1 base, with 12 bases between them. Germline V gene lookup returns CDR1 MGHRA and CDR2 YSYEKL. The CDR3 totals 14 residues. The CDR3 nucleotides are TGCGCCAGCCATCCGGGCGGGTCCTACAATGAGCAGTTCTTC. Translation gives CASHPGGSYNEQFF.

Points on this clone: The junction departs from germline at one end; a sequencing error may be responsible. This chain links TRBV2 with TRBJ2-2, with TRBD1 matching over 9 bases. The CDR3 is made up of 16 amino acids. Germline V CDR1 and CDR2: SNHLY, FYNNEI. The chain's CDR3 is CASSVSGTGNAGELFF. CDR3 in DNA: TGTGCCAGCAGTGTCTCCGGGACAGGGAACGCCGGGGAGCTGTTTTTT. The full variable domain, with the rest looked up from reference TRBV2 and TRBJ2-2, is EPEVTQTPSHQVTQMGQEVILRCVPISNHLYFYWYRQILGQKVEFLVSFYNNEISEKSEIFDDQFSVERPDGSNFTLKIRSTKLEDSAMYFCASSVSGTGNAGELFFGEGSRLTVL.

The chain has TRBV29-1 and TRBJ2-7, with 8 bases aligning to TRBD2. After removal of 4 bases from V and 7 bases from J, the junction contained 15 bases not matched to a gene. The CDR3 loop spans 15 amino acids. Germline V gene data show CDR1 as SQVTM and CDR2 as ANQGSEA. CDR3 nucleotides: TGCAGCGTTGGGGACGGAGCGGGAGCTGCGGGAGAGCAGTACTTC. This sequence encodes CSVGDGAGAAGEQYF.

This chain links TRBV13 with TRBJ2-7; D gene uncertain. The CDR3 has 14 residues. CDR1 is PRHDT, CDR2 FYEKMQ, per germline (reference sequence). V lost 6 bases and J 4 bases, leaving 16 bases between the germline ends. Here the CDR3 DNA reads TGTGCCAGCAGTTCTGTGACCGACGGGTACGAGCAGTACTTC. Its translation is CASSSVTDGYEQYF.

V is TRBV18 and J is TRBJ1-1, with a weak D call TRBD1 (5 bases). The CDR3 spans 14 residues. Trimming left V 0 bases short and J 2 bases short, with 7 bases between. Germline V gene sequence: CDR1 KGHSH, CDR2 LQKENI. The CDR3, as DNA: TGTGCCAGCTCACCACCGGGGCCAAACACTGAAGCTTTCTTT. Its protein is CASSPPGPNTEAFF.

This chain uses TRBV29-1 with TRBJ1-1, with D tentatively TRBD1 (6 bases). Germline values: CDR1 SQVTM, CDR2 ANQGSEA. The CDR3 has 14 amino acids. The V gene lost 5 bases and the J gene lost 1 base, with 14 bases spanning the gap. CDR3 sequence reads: CSVKLGTTNTEAFF. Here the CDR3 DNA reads TGCAGCGTTAAACTTGGGACAACGAACACTGAAGCTTTCTTT. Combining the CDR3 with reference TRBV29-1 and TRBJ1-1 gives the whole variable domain SAVISQKPSRDICQRGTSLTIQCQVDSQVTMMFWYRQQPGQSLTLIATANQGSEATYESGFVIDKFPISRPNLTFSTLTVSNMSPEDSSIYLCSVKLGTTNTEAFFGQGTRLTVV.

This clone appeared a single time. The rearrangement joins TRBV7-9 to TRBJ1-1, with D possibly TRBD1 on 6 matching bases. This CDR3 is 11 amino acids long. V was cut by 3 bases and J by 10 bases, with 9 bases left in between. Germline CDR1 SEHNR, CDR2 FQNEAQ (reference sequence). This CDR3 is CASSFQGRAFF. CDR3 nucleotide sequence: TGTGCCAGCAGCTTCCAGGGGCGAGCTTTCTTT.

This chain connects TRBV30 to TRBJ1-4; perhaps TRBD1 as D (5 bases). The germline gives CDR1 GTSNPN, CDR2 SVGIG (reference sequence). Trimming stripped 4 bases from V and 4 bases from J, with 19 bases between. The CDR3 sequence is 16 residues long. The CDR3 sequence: CAWNPTFRQGNEKLFF. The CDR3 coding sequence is TGTGCCTGGAACCCAACTTTTAGGCAGGGTAATGAAAAACTGTTTTTT.

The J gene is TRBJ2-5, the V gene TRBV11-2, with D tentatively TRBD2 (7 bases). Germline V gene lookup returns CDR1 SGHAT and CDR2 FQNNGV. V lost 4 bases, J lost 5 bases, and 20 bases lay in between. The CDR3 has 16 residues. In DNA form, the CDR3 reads TGTGCCAGCAGCTGGCTTGACGGGGGGCTGCGGGAGACCCAGTACTTC. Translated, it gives CASSWLDGGLRETQYF. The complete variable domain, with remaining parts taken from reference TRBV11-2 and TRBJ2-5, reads EAGVAQSPRYKIIEKRQSVAFWCNPISGHATLYWYQQILGQGPKLLIQFQNNGVVDDSQLPKDRFSAERLKGVDSTLKIQPAKLEDSAVYLCASSWLDGGLRETQYFGPGTRLLVL.

The CDR3 protein is CASSPGGAGVSGEQFF. The CDR3 nucleotides read TGTGCCAGCAGTCCCGGGGGCGCGGGAGTTTCGGGTGAGCAGTTCTTC. The chain has TRBV28 and TRBJ2-1; D is perhaps TRBD2 (7 bases). The germline V gene encodes CDR1 MDHEN and CDR2 SYDVKM. Trimming stripped 5 bases from V and 9 bases from J, with 23 bases between. This CDR3 has 16 residues.

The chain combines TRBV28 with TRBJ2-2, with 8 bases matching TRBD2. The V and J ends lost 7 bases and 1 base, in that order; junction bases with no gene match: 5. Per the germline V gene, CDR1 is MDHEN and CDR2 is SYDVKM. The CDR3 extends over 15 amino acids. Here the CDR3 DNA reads TGTGCCAGCAAACCAGCGGGAGTGAACACCGGGGAGCTGTTTTTT. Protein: CASKPAGVNTGELFF. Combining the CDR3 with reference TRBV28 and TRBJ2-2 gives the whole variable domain DVKVTQSSRYLVKRTGEKVFLECVQDMDHENMFWYRQDPGLGLRLIYFSYDVKMKEKGDIPEGYSVSREKKERFSLILESASTNQTSMYLCASKPAGVNTGELFFGEGSRLTVL.

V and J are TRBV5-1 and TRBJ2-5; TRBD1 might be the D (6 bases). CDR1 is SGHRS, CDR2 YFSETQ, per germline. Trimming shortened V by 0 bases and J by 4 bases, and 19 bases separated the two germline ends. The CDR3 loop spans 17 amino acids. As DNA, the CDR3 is TGCGCCAGCAGCTTGGGGGATTTGTCAGGGGCAGGAGAGACCCAGTACTTC. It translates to CASSLGDLSGAGETQYF.

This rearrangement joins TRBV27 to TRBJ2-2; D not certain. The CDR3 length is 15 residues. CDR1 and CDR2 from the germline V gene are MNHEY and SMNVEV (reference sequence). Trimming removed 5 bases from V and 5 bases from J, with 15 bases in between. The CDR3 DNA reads TGTGCCAGCAGTCGCTATACTATTCGGACCGGGGAGCTGTTTTTT. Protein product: CASSRYTIRTGELFF.

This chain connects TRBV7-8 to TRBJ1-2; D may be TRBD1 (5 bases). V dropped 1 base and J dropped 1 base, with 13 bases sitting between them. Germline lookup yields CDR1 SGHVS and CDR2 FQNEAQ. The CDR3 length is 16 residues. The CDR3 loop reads CASSLEVAGLNYGYTF. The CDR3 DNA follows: TGTGCCAGCAGCTTAGAGGTGGCAGGGCTTAACTATGGCTACACCTTC.

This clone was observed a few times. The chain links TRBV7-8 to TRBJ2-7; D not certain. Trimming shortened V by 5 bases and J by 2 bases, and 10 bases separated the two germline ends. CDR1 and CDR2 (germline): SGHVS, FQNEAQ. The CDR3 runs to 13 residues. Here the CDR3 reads CASSGEVPYEQYF. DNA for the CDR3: TGTGCCAGCAGCGGAGAGGTCCCCTACGAGCAGTACTTC.

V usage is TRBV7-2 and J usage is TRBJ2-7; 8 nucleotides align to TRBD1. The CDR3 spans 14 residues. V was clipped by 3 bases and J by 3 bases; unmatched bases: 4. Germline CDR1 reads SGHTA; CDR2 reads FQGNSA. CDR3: CASSFFGQGYEQYF. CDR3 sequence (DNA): TGTGCCAGCAGCTTCTTTGGACAGGGCTACGAGCAGTACTTC.

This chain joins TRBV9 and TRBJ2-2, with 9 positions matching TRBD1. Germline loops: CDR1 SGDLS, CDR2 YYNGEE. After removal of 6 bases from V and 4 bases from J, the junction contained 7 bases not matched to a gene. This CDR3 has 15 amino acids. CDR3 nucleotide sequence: TGTGCCAGCACAATTGGGACAGGGCCCACCGGGGAGCTGTTTTTT. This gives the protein CASTIGTGPTGELFF. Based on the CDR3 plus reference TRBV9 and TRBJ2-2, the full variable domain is DSGVTQTPKHLITATGQRVTLRCSPRSGDLSVYWYQQSLDQGLQFLIQYYNGEERAKGNILERFSAQQFPDLHSELNLSSLELGDSALYFCASTIGTGPTGELFFGEGSRLTVL.

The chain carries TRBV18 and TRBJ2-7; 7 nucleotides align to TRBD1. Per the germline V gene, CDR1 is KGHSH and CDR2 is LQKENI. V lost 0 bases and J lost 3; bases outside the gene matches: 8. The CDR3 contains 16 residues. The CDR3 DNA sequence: TGTGCCAGCTCACCACCGGGACAGAAAAACCGCTACGAGCAGTACTTC. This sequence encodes CASSPPGQKNRYEQYF.

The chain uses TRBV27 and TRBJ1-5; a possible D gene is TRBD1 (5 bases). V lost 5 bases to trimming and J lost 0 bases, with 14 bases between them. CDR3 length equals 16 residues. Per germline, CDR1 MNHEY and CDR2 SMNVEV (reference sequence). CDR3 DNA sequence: TGTGCCAGCAGTCCGGGGGACGGATATAGCAATCAGCCCCAGCATTTT. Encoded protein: CASSPGDGYSNQPQHF.

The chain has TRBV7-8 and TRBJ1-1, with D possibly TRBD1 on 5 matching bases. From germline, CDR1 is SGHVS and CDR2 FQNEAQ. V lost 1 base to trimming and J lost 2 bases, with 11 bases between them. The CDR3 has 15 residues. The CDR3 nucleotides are TGTGCCAGCAGCTTAGACGTACAGGCCAACACTGAAGCTTTCTTT. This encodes CASSLDVQANTEAFF.

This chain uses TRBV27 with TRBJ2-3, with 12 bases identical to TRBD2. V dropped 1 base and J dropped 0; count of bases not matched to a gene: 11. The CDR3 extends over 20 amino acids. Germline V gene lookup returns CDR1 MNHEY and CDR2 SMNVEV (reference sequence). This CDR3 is CASSLYGTSGLPTSTDTQYF. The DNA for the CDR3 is TGTGCCAGCAGTTTATACGGGACTAGCGGGTTACCAACCAGCACAGATACGCAGTATTTT.

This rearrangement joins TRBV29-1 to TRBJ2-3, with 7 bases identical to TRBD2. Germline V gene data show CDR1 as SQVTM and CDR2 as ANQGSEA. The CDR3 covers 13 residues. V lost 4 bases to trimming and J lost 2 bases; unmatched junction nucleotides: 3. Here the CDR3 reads CSVALAVTDTQYF. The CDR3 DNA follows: TGCAGCGTTGCTCTAGCGGTCACAGATACGCAGTATTTT.

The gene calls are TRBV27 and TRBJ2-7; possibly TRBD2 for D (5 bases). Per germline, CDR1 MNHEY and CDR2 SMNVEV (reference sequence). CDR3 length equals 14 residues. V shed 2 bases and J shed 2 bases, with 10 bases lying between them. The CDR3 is CASSLERAPYEQYF. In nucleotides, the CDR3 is TGTGCCAGCAGTTTAGAGAGGGCCCCCTACGAGCAGTACTTC.

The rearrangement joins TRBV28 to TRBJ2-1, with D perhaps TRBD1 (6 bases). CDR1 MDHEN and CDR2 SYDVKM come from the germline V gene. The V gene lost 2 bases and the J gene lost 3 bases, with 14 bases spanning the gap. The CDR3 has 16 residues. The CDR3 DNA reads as TGTGCCAGCAGTTTACTCCGTCAGGGGAGCTACAATGAGCAGTTCTTC. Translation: CASSLLRQGSYNEQFF.

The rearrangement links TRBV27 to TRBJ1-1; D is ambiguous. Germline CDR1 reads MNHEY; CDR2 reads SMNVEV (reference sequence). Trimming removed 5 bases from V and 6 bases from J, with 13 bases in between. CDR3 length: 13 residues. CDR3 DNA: TGTGCCAGCAGTCTAACGAGGGCCGCTGAAGCTTTCTTT. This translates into CASSLTRAAEAFF.

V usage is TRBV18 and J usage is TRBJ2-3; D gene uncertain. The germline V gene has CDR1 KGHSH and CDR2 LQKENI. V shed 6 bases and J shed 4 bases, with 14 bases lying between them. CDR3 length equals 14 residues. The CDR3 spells CASSPLGGSDTQYF. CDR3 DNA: TGTGCCAGCTCCCCCCTCGGCGGCTCAGATACGCAGTATTTT.